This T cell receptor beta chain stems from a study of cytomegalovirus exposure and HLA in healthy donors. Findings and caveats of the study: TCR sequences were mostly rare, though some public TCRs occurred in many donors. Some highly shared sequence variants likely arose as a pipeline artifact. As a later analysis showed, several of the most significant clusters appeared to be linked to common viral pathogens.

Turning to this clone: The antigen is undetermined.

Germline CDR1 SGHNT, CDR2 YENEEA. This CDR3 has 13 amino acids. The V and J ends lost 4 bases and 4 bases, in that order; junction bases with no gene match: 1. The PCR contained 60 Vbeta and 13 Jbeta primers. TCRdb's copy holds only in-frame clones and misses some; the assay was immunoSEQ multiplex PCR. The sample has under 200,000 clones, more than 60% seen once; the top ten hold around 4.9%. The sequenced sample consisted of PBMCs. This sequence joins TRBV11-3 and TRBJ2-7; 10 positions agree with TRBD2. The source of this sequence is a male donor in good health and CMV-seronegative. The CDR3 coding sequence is TGTGCCAGCAGCTCGACTAGCGGGTACGAGCAGTACTTC. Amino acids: CASSSTSGYEQYF.